The clone carrying this T cell receptor beta chain was seen more than once but under ten times. Its target is not known. Read data end 3 residues before the CDR3 end; the end is taken from the germline J gene. These data belong to a study of T cell clonality in common variable immunodeficiency. Using immunoSEQ multiplex PCR, the repertoire was profiled, and TCRdb retains in-frame clones only, with some absent. Observed in the sample are 25,000 to 35,000 clones, none of them singletons. Points from the study as a whole: Common variable immunodeficiency TCR beta sequences reportedly had fewer deletions and N-nucleotide insertions.

Deletions cut 5 bases from V and 5 bases from J, with 9 bases between. Germline V lookup: CDR1 LNHDA, CDR2 SQIVND (reference sequence). CDR3 length equals 12 residues. Heparinized whole blood, about 5 to 8.5 ml, came from each donor. Sequenced: peripheral blood mononuclear cells. This sequence was found in a human donor with common variable immunodeficiency. V usage is TRBV19 and J usage is TRBJ2-5, with D possibly being TRBD2 (6 bases). CDR3 region: CASSGGWETQYF. Partial CDR3 DNA: TGTGCCAGTAGTGGGGGGTGGGAGACC. Using reference TRBV19 and TRBJ2-5 for the parts outside the CDR3, the full variable domain is DGGITQSPKYLFRKEGQNVTLSCEQNLNHDAMYWYRQDPGQGLRLIYYSQIVNDFQKGDIAEGYSVSREKKESFPLTVTSAQKNPTAFYLCASSGGWETQYFGPGTRLLVL.